This T cell receptor beta chain was sequenced for a study of beta chain features in type 1 diabetes. The wider study: Sorted cells numbering approximately 110,000,000 were examined across all samples. Points from the study as a whole: In every one of the four CD4+ subsets, TCRB CDR3s were moderately but significantly shorter in Type 1 diabetes patients. Patients' naive, central memory and regulatory TCRB repertoires appeared more alike than those of healthy donors. The VDJ junctions of type 1 diabetes patients carried fewer insertions and more deletions.

Isolated RNA was reverse transcribed in full, so expressed TCRB transcripts were sequenced. The data were produced by immunoSEQ multiplex PCR, yet TCRdb's version contains in-frame clones alone and is incomplete. This table has 240,000 or so clones, roughly 21% appearing once. To note about this clone: Its specificity is not known.

The germline gives CDR1 SEHNR, CDR2 FQNEAQ (reference sequence). Trimming pared 3 bases from V and 1 base from J, leaving 6 bases between. The CDR3 runs to 13 residues. Material: naive CD4+ T cells from blood. The chain employs TRBV7-9 and TRBJ1-1, with D unresolved. The receptor was derived from a woman aged 40 to 49 with type 1 diabetes. DNA for the CDR3: TGTGCCAGCAGCTTTGAGGGGAACACTGAAGCTTTCTTT. Translated, it gives CASSFEGNTEAFF.